Listed here are 30 T cell receptor beta chains from one sample, sequenced in a study of T cell changes during pregnancy in multiple sclerosis. Clones were sequenced by immunoSEQ multiplex PCR, and TCRdb holds only the in-frame ones, with some missing. Among tens of thousands of clones listed, 75% to 95% were seen once. The sample was CD8+ T cells from peripheral blood mononuclear cells, taken before pregnancy. Receptor source: a female donor with multiple sclerosis, enrolled in a pregnancy study.

The chain employs TRBV18 and TRBJ1-4, with D perhaps TRBD1 (5 bases). The V end was cut by 2 bases, the J end by 6 bases, with 16 bases between. Germline V gene lookup returns CDR1 KGHSH and CDR2 LQKENI. There are 16 residues in the CDR3. CDR3 amino acids: CASSPFAGGDDEKLFF. The CDR3 region has the DNA TGTGCCAGCTCACCATTCGCGGGGGGTGATGATGAAAAACTGTTTTTT.

The V and J genes are TRBV7-6 and TRBJ2-3; 9 nucleotides align to TRBD2. The CDR3 consists of 14 residues. The trim removed 5 bases at V and 9 bases at J, leaving 9 bases unmatched. Germline assignment: CDR1 SGHVS and CDR2 FNYEAQ. The CDR3 sequence: CASSHLGGGETQYF. The CDR3 DNA reads as TGTGCCAGCAGCCACCTCGGCGGGGGGGAAACGCAGTATTTT.

In its sample, this clone is medium-sized (0.01 to 0.1%). The rearrangement joins TRBV27 to TRBJ2-2; D is unclear. V lost 1 base and J 4 bases, leaving 4 bases between the germline ends. This CDR3 has 13 amino acids. Looked up from germline, CDR1 is MNHEY and CDR2 is SMNVEV (reference sequence). The CDR3 nucleotides are TGTGCCAGCAGTTTATGGCCCACCGGGGAGCTGTTTTTT. Translated: CASSLWPTGELFF.

The V call is TRBV27, the J call TRBJ1-1, with 7 bases lining up with TRBD1. This CDR3 comprises 16 residues. After removal of 0 bases from V and 3 bases from J, the junction contained 7 bases not matched to a gene. Germline V gene data show CDR1 as MNHEY and CDR2 as SMNVEV (reference sequence). CDR3 bases: TGTGCCAGCAGTTTATCTGTGAGGGGGCGGTACACTGAAGCTTTCTTT. Translating gives CASSLSVRGRYTEAFF.

The chain uses TRBV19 and TRBJ1-1; TRBD1 is a possible D gene (5 bases). The length of the CDR3 is 13 residues. V shed 7 bases and J shed 1 base, with 10 bases lying between them. CDR1 is LNHDA and CDR2 is SQIVND in the germline V gene (reference sequence). The chain's CDR3 is CASTKGPNTEAFF. Here the CDR3 DNA reads TGTGCCAGTACAAAGGGGCCGAACACTGAAGCTTTCTTT.

The chain has TRBV5-4 and TRBJ2-7, with a weak D call TRBD1 (5 bases). Deletions cut 4 bases from V and 6 bases from J, with 11 bases between. Germline values: CDR1 SGHNT, CDR2 YYREEE (reference sequence). The CDR3 has 12 amino acids. CDR3 sequence reads: CASSQGSGEQYF. CDR3 coding DNA: TGTGCCAGCAGCCAGGGATCCGGCGAGCAGTACTTC.

The CDR3 loop is CASSELNVGGNYGYTF. The CDR3 DNA reads TGTGCCAGCAGTGAACTGAATGTCGGCGGCAACTATGGCTACACCTTC. V is TRBV6-1 and J is TRBJ1-2; D unclear. Germline CDR1 reads MNHNS; CDR2 reads SASEGT. The ends were cut back, 2 bases at V and 2 bases at J, with 15 bases in the middle. The CDR3 totals 16 residues.

V and J are TRBV5-4 and TRBJ2-7; D is possibly TRBD1 (6 bases). This CDR3 has 14 amino acids. Trimming removed 4 bases from V and 3 bases from J, with 14 bases in between. The germline V gene encodes CDR1 SGHNT and CDR2 YYREEE (reference sequence). The CDR3 coding sequence is TGTGCCAGCAGCAGTGCAGGGGTTCGCTACGAGCAGTACTTC. It is translated as CASSSAGVRYEQYF.

The rearrangement links TRBV4-1 to TRBJ2-7; 7 bases match TRBD1. Trimming cost V 2 bases and J 4 bases; bases outside gene matches: 5. Germline values: CDR1 MGHRA, CDR2 YSYEKL. This CDR3 region has 14 residues. In DNA, the CDR3 is TGCGCCAGCAGCCAAAACACAGGGGTATACGAGCAGTACTTC. Its translation is CASSQNTGVYEQYF.

The rearrangement joins TRBV19 to TRBJ2-7; perhaps TRBD2 as D (6 bases). From germline, CDR1 is LNHDA and CDR2 SQIVND (reference sequence). V was trimmed by 2 bases and J by 4 bases, leaving 15 bases between them. This CDR3 contains 15 residues. The CDR3 loop is CASSIFGGNVYEQYF. CDR3 nucleotide sequence: TGTGCCAGTAGTATATTTGGGGGGAATGTTTACGAGCAGTACTTC.

The CDR3 region is CASSQDLSTEAFF. CDR3 nucleotides: TGCGCCAGCAGCCAAGATCTCAGCACTGAAGCTTTCTTT. V gene TRBV4-1 combines with J gene TRBJ1-1; D remains unclear. The germline CDR1 and CDR2 sequences are MGHRA and YSYEKL. This CDR3 contains 13 residues. V dropped 0 bases and J dropped 4 bases, with 6 bases sitting between them.

The V call is TRBV6-5, the J call TRBJ2-3, with 7 nucleotides matching TRBD2. V lost 7 bases to trimming and J lost 5 bases; unmatched junction nucleotides: 12. The CDR3 covers 15 residues. CDR1 and CDR2 from the germline V gene are MNHEY and SVGAGI. CDR3 sequence reads: CASTGQAAGLDTQYF. The DNA for the CDR3 is TGTGCCAGCACAGGTCAGGCAGCGGGGTTAGATACGCAGTATTTT.

This clone was counted a single time. The rearrangement joins TRBV9 to TRBJ1-2, with 7 bases identical to TRBD1. Trimming cost V 4 bases and J 4 bases; bases outside gene matches: 10. CDR1 and CDR2 from the germline V gene are SGDLS and YYNGEE. CDR3 size: 15 residues. The CDR3 DNA follows: TGTGCCAGCAGCTTATCACTCCGGGACAGCTATGGCTACACCTTC. The encoded protein is CASSLSLRDSYGYTF.

This chain connects TRBV6-5 to TRBJ1-2; D uncertain. Trimming took 2 bases from V and 4 from J, leaving 14 bases between them. Germline values: CDR1 MNHEY, CDR2 SVGAGI. The length of the CDR3 is 15 residues. CDR3 in amino acids: CASSYTQNYLYGYTF. As DNA, the CDR3 is TGTGCCAGCAGTTACACCCAGAACTACCTCTATGGCTACACCTTC.

The chain uses TRBV5-1 and TRBJ2-7; D is possibly TRBD1 (6 bases). The CDR3 is 15 residues long. Looked up from germline, CDR1 is SGHRS and CDR2 is YFSETQ. Trimming removed 0 bases from V and 0 bases from J, with 10 bases in between. CDR3 in DNA: TGCGCCAGCAGCTTGGGAGCAGGGGCCTCCTACGAGCAGTACTTC. Protein sequence: CASSLGAGASYEQYF.

V and J are TRBV27 and TRBJ2-7; D possibly corresponds to TRBD2 (5 bases). Trimming pared 2 bases from V and 4 bases from J, leaving 21 bases between. CDR1 and CDR2 from the germline V gene are MNHEY and SMNVEV (reference sequence). This CDR3 comprises 17 residues. The CDR3 reads CASSLNFGELRIYEQYF. CDR3 bases: TGTGCCAGCAGTTTAAATTTCGGGGAATTAAGGATTTACGAGCAGTACTTC.

The chain links TRBV7-8 to TRBJ2-3, with TRBD2 matching 12 bases. Per germline, CDR1 SGHVS and CDR2 FQNEAQ. CDR3 length: 18 amino acids. The V and J ends lost 2 bases and 0 bases, in that order; junction bases with no gene match: 6. The CDR3 nucleotides read TGTGCCAGCAGCTTAAGCCTAGCGGGGGGGCCGAGCACAGATACGCAGTATTTT. Its translation is CASSLSLAGGPSTDTQYF.

This chain uses TRBV6-5 with TRBJ2-1, with D unclear. Trimming removed 4 bases at V and 0 bases at J, with 13 bases between. Germline CDR1 and CDR2: MNHEY and SVGAGI. The CDR3 is made up of 16 amino acids. CDR3 in amino acids: CASSSSILSSYNEQFF. CDR3 nucleotides: TGTGCCAGCAGTTCATCGATACTGAGCTCCTACAATGAGCAGTTCTTC.

DNA of the CDR3: TGTGCCAGCAGCGTAACCCGGACGGGGGACACTGAAGCTTTCTTT. It is translated as CASSVTRTGDTEAFF. The chain recombines TRBV9 with TRBJ1-1; weak D call: TRBD1 (5 bases). The germline V gene encodes CDR1 SGDLS and CDR2 YYNGEE. This CDR3 region has 15 residues. V was shortened by 1 base and J by 3 bases, with 13 bases between the two germline ends. The full variable domain, with the rest looked up from reference TRBV9 and TRBJ1-1, is DSGVTQTPKHLITATGQRVTLRCSPRSGDLSVYWYQQSLDQGLQFLIQYYNGEERAKGNILERFSAQQFPDLHSELNLSSLELGDSALYFCASSVTRTGDTEAFFGQGTRLTVV.

The chain carries TRBV5-6 and TRBJ2-5, with 7 nucleotides matching TRBD2. V lost 0 bases to trimming and J lost 5 bases; unmatched junction nucleotides: 4. In germline, CDR1 is SGHDT, CDR2 YYEEEE. The CDR3 length is 14 residues. This CDR3 is CASSLGEGLETQYF. CDR3 DNA sequence: TGTGCCAGCAGCTTGGGGGAGGGACTCGAGACCCAGTACTTC. Together with reference TRBV5-6 and TRBJ2-5, the CDR3 gives the full variable domain: DAGVTQSPTHLIKTRGQQVTLRCSPKSGHDTVSWYQQALGQGPQFIFQYYEEEERQRGNFPDRFSGHQFPNYSSELNVNALLLGDSALYLCASSLGEGLETQYFGPGTRLLVL.

The chain recombines TRBV6-1 with TRBJ2-7, with D uncertain. V was trimmed by 4 bases and J by 2 bases, leaving 12 bases between them. The CDR3 totals 14 residues. Germline V CDR1 and CDR2: MNHNS, SASEGT. The CDR3 is CASSVWSETYEQYF. CDR3 nucleotides: TGTGCCAGCAGTGTTTGGTCCGAGACCTACGAGCAGTACTTC.

The rearrangement joins TRBV11-2 to TRBJ2-5, with D possibly being TRBD2 (6 bases). The germline V gene encodes CDR1 SGHAT and CDR2 FQNNGV. The CDR3 contains 15 residues. V lost 0 bases and J 5 bases, leaving 13 bases between the germline ends. The CDR3 DNA reads as TGTGCCAGCAGCTTAGAGGACTACCTCCCGGAGACCCAGTACTTC. It translates to CASSLEDYLPETQYF.

The genes are TRBV5-1 and TRBJ2-5, with TRBD1 identical over 8 bases. The end of the DNA aligns better with TRBJ2-7, so the J call may be wrong. This CDR3 has 15 amino acids. Germline V gives CDR1 SGHRS, CDR2 YFSETQ. CDR3 residues: CASSPPGQELYEQYF. In nucleotides, the CDR3 is TGCGCCAGCAGCCCGCCGGGACAGGAACTTTACGAGCAGTACTTC.

The V and J genes are TRBV7-6 and TRBJ2-2, with 10 bases fitting TRBD1. Germline V gene lookup returns CDR1 SGHVS and CDR2 FNYEAQ. This CDR3 is 17 amino acids long. V trimming: 1 base; J trimming: 8 bases; junction bases outside the gene matches: 10. The CDR3 region has the DNA TGTGCCAGCAGCTTAGGATTTCTCGGGACAGGGGCGGGGGAGCTGTTTTTT. This codes for CASSLGFLGTGAGELFF.

The chain carries TRBV5-6 and TRBJ2-7; 8 bases are a match to TRBD2. This CDR3 has 12 amino acids. The J segment lost 4 bases and the V segment lost 10 bases, leaving 7 bases of the junction unmatched. Germline V lookup: CDR1 SGHDT, CDR2 YYEEEE. The CDR3 is CASSRGAYEQYF. The CDR3 DNA sequence: TGTGCCTCGTCGCGGGGGGCGTACGAGCAGTACTTC. Filled out from reference TRBV5-6 and TRBJ2-7, the complete variable domain reads DAGVTQSPTHLIKTRGQQVTLRCSPKSGHDTVSWYQQALGQGPQFIFQYYEEEERQRGNFPDRFSGHQFPNYSSELNVNALLLGDSALYLCASSRGAYEQYFGPGTRLTVT.

The chain combines TRBV21-1 with TRBJ2-1; TRBD2 was called by the table and not checked on the DNA. TRBV21-1 is a listed pseudogene. The CDR3 runs 15 residues. Here the CDR3 DNA reads TGTGCCAGCAGCAAAGTTGAACGGGACTGGAATGAGCAGTTCTTC. This translates into CASSKVERDWNEQFF.

V usage is TRBV27 and J usage is TRBJ2-7, with TRBD1 matching over 10 bases. CDR1 is MNHEY, CDR2 SMNVEV, per germline (reference sequence). This CDR3 is built from 13 residues. Unmatched junction bases numbered 4, after V lost 6 bases and J lost 5 bases. The CDR3 loop reads CASRGQGYHEQYF. The CDR3, as DNA: TGTGCCAGCAGGGGACAGGGGTACCACGAGCAGTACTTC.

This chain links TRBV7-8 with TRBJ2-1; TRBD1 aligns across 7 bases. The CDR3 runs 15 residues. V shed 5 bases, J shed 5 bases, and the junction held 9 bases outside the gene matches. CDR1 and CDR2 (germline): SGHVS, FQNEAQ. CDR3 DNA sequence: TGTGCCAGCAGCCGTTCGGGACAGCCTAACAATGAGCAGTTCTTC. Translation gives CASSRSGQPNNEQFF.

The V and J genes are TRBV11-1 and TRBJ1-2; TRBD1 might be the D (6 bases). The V end was cut by 5 bases, the J end by 4 bases, with 20 bases between. The CDR3 has 16 residues. Germline assignment: CDR1 SGHAT and CDR2 FQDESV (reference sequence). CDR3 sequence: CASSTIPGGPPYGYTF. The DNA of the CDR3 is TGTGCCAGCAGCACCATTCCGGGGGGCCCCCCCTATGGCTACACCTTC.

The chain links TRBV27 to TRBJ2-1; 7 bases fit TRBD1. CDR1 MNHEY and CDR2 SMNVEV come from the germline V gene (reference sequence). The length of the CDR3 is 14 residues. V trimming: 3 bases; J trimming: 1 base; junction bases outside the gene matches: 0. This chain's CDR3 is CASSLTGSYNEQFF. Here the CDR3 DNA reads TGTGCCAGCAGTTTGACAGGGTCCTACAATGAGCAGTTCTTC.